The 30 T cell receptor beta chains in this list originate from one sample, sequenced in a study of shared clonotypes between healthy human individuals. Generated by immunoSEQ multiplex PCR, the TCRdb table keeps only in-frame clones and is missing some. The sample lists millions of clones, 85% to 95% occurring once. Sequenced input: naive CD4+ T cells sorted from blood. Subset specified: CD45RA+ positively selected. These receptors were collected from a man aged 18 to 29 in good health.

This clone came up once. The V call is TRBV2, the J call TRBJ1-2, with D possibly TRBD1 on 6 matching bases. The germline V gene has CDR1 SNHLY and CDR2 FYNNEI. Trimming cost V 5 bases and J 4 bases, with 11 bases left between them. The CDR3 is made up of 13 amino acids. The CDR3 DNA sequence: TGTGCCAGCAGTCGGACAGACGGCTATGGCTACACCTTC. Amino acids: CASSRTDGYGYTF.

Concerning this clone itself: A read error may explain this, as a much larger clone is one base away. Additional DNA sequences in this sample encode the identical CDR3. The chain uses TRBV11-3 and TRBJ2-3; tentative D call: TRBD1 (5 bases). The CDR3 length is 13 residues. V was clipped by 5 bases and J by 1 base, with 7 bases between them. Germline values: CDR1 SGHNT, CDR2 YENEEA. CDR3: CASSLGGTDTQYF. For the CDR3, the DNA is TGTGCCAGCAGCCTAGGGGGCACAGATACGCAGTATTTT.

The CDR3 DNA follows: TGTGCCAGCAAGTATGACAATGAGCAGTTCTTC. Residues: CASKYDNEQFF. The chain joins TRBV7-8 to TRBJ2-1; D gene ambiguous. Germline values: CDR1 SGHVS, CDR2 FQNEAQ. The germline V and J ends were trimmed by 7 bases and 5 bases, with 6 bases remaining between them. The CDR3 runs 11 residues.

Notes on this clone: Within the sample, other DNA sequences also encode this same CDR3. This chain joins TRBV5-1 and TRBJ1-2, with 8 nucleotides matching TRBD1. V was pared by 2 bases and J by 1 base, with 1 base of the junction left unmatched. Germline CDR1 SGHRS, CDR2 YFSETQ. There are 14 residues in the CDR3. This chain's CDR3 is CASSLDRGNYGYTF. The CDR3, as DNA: TGCGCCAGCAGCTTAGACAGGGGTAACTATGGCTACACCTTC.

CDR3 nucleotides: TGTGCCAGCAGCTTAGTCTGGGCTAGCACAGATACGCAGTATTTT. Translation gives CASSLVWASTDTQYF. This rearrangement joins TRBV7-9 to TRBJ2-3; no definite D call. Looked up from germline, CDR1 is SEHNR and CDR2 is FQNEAQ (reference sequence). The CDR3 contains 15 residues. Trimming removed 1 base from V and 0 bases from J, with 8 bases in between.

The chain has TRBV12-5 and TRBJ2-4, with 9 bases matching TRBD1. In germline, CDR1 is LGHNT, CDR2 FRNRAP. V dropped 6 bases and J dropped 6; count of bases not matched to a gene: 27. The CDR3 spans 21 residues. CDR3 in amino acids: CASGSVPGQGLSVERRNIQYF. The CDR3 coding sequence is TGTGCTAGTGGCTCCGTCCCCGGACAGGGGCTTTCCGTGGAGAGGAGAAACATTCAGTACTTC.

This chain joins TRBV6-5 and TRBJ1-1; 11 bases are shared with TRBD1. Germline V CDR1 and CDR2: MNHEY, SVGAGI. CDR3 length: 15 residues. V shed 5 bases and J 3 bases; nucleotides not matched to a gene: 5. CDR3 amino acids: CASSRGTGGHTEAFF. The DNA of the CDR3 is TGTGCCAGCAGTAGGGGGACAGGGGGGCACACTGAAGCTTTCTTT.

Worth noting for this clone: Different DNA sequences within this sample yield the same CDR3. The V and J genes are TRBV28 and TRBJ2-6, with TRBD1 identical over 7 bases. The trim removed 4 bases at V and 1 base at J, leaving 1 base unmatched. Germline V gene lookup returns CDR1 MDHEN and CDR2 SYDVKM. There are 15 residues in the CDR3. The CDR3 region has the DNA TGTGCCAGCAGTTCAGGGGGATCTGGGGCCAACGTCCTGACTTTC. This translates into CASSSGGSGANVLTF.

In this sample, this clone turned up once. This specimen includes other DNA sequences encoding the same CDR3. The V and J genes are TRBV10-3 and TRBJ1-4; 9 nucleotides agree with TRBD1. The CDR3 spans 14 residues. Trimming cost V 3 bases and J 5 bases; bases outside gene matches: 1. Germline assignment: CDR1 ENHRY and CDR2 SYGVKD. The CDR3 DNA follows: TGTGCCATCAGTGACGGGACAGGGAATGAAAAACTGTTTTTT. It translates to CAISDGTGNEKLFF.

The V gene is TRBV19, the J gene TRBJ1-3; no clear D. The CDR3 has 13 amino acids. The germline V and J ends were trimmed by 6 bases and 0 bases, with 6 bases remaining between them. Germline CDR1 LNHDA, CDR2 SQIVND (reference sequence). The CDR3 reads CASRGVSGNTIYF. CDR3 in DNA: TGTGCCAGTAGGGGCGTCTCTGGAAACACCATATATTTT.

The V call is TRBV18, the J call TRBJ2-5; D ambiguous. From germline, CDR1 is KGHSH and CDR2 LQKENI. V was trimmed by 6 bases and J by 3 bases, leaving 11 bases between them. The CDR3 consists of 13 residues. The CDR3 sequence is CASSSWAEETQYF. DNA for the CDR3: TGTGCCAGCTCCTCCTGGGCAGAAGAGACCCAGTACTTC.

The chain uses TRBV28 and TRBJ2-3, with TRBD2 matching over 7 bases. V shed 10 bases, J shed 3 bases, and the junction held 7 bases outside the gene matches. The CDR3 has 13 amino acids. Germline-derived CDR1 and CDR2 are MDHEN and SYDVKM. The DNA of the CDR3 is TGTGCCACTGGGGGAGGGGTAACAGATACGCAGTATTTT. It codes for CATGGGVTDTQYF.

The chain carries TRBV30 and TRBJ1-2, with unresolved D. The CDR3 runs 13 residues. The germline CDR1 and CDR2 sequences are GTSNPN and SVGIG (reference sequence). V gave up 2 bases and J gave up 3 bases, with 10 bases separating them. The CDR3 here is CAWSPDIYYGYTF. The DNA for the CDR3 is TGTGCCTGGAGTCCCGACATCTACTATGGCTACACCTTC.

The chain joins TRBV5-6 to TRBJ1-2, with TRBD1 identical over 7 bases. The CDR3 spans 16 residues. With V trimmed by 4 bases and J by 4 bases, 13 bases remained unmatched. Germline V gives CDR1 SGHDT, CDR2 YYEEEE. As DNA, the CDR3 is TGTGCCAGCAGCCTAAAGACAGGGTCGGGGTCCTATGGCTACACCTTC. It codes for CASSLKTGSGSYGYTF.

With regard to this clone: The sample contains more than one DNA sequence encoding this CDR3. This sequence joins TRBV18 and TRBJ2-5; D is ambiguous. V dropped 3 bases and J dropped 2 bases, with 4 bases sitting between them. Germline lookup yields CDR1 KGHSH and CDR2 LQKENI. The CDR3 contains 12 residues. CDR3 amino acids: CASSPLQETQYF. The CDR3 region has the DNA TGTGCCAGCTCACCCTTACAAGAGACCCAGTACTTC. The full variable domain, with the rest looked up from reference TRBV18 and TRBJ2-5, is NAGVMQNPRHLVRRRGQEARLRCSPMKGHSHVYWYRQLPEEGLKFMVYLQKENIIDESGMPKERFSAEFPKEGPSILRIQQVVRGDSAAYFCASSPLQETQYFGPGTRLLVL.

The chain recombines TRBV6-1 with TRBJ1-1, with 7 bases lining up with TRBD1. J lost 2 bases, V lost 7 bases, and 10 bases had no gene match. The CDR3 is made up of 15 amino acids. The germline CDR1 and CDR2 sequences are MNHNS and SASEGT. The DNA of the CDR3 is TGTGCCAGCAACGAAAGGGACAGACCAAACACTGAAGCTTTCTTT. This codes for CASNERDRPNTEAFF.

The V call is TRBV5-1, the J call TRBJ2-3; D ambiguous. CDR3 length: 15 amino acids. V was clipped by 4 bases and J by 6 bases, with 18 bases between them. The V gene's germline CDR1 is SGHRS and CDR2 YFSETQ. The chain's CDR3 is CASSPNMGRSDTQYF. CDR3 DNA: TGCGCCAGCAGCCCCAACATGGGAAGGTCGGATACGCAGTATTTT. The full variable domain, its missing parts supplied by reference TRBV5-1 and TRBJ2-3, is KAGVTQTPRYLIKTRGQQVTLSCSPISGHRSVSWYQQTPGQGLQFLFEYFSETQRNKGNFPGRFSGRQFSNSRSEMNVSTLELGDSALYLCASSPNMGRSDTQYFGPGTRLTVL.

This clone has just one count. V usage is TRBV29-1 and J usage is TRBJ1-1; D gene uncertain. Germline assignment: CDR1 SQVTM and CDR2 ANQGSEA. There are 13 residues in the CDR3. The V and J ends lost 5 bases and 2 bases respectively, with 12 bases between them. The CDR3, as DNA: TGCAGCGTTAAAGGGCAGGAAAACACTGAAGCTTTCTTT. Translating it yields CSVKGQENTEAFF.

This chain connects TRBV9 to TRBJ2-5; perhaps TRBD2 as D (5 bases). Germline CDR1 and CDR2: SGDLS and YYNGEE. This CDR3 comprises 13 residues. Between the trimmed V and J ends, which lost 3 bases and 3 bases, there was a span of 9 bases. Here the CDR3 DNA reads TGTGCCAGCAGCGCCGAAGCGGAAGAGACCCAGTACTTC. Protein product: CASSAEAEETQYF.

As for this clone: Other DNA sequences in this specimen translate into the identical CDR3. In DNA, the CDR3 is TGCGCCAGCAGCTTGGGACAGAGCACTGAAGCTTTCTTT. It translates to CASSLGQSTEAFF. The chain has TRBV5-1 and TRBJ1-1; D might be TRBD1 (5 bases). V lost 0 bases and J 4 bases, leaving 7 bases between the germline ends. The V gene's germline CDR1 is SGHRS and CDR2 YFSETQ. CDR3 size: 13 residues. Together with reference TRBV5-1 and TRBJ1-1, the CDR3 gives the full variable domain: KAGVTQTPRYLIKTRGQQVTLSCSPISGHRSVSWYQQTPGQGLQFLFEYFSETQRNKGNFPGRFSGRQFSNSRSEMNVSTLELGDSALYLCASSLGQSTEAFFGQGTRLTVV.

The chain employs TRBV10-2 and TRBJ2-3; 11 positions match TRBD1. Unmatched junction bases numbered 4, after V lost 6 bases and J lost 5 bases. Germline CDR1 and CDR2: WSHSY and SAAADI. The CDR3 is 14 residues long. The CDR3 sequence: CASRGQGAVDTQYF. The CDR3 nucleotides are TGCGCCAGCAGAGGACAGGGGGCAGTAGATACGCAGTATTTT.

The CDR3 DNA sequence: TGTGCCAGTAGTCATACGGGGCGGGTTGAAGCTTTCTTT. Translation: CASSHTGRVEAFF. This rearrangement joins TRBV19 to TRBJ1-1; the D gene is possibly TRBD1 (5 bases). The germline gives CDR1 LNHDA, CDR2 SQIVND (reference sequence). The CDR3 spans 13 residues. Trimming cost V 5 bases and J 7 bases, with 14 bases left between them.

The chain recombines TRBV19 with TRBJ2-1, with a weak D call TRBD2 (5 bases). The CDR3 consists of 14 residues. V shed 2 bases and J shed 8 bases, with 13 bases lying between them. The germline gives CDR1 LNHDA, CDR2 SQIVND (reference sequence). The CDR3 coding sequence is TGTGCCAGTAGTATAAGGGAGAGGAAAGATGAGCAGTTCTTC. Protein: CASSIRERKDEQFF.

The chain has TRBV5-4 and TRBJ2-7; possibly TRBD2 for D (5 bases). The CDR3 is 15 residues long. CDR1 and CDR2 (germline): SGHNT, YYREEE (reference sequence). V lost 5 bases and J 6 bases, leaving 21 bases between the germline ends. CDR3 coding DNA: TGTGCCAGCAGGATGGACTTGATCTCCGGTGGCGAGCAGTACTTC. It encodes CASRMDLISGGEQYF. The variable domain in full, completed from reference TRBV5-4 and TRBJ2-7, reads ETGVTQSPTHLIKTRGQQVTLRCSSQSGHNTVSWYQQALGQGPQFIFQYYREEENGRGNFPPRFSGLQFPNYSSELNVNALELDDSALYLCASRMDLISGGEQYFGPGTRLTVT.

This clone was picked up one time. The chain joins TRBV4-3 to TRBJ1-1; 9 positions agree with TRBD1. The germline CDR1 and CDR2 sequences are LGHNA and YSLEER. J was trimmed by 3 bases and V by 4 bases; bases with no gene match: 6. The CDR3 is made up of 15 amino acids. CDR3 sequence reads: CASSRGDREDTEAFF. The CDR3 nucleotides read TGCGCCAGCAGCCGAGGGGACAGGGAGGACACTGAAGCTTTCTTT.

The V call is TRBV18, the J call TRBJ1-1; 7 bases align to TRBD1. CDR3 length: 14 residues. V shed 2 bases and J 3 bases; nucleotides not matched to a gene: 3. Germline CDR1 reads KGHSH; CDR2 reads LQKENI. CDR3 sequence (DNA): TGTGCCAGCTCACCAGACAGGGCAGACACTGAAGCTTTCTTT. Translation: CASSPDRADTEAFF.

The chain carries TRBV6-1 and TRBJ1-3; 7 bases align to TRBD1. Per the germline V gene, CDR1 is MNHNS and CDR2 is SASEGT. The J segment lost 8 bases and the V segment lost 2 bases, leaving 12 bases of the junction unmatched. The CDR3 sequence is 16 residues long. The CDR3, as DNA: TGTGCCAGCAGTGAATTGGGAGTTCTTCAGGGGGACACCATATATTTT. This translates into CASSELGVLQGDTIYF.

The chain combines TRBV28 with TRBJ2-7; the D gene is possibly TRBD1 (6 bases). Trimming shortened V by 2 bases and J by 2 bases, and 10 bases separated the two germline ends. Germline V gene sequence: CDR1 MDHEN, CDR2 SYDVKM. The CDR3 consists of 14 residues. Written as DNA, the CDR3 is TGTGCCAGCAGTTTACGATACAGGGCCTACGAGCAGTACTTC. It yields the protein CASSLRYRAYEQYF. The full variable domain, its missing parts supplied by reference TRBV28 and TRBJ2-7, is DVKVTQSSRYLVKRTGEKVFLECVQDMDHENMFWYRQDPGLGLRLIYFSYDVKMKEKGDIPEGYSVSREKKERFSLILESASTNQTSMYLCASSLRYRAYEQYFGPGTRLTVT.

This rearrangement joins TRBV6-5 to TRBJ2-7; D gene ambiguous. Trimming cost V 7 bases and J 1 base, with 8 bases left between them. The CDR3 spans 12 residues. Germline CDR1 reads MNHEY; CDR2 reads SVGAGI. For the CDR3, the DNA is TGTGCCAGCAAGGCCAATTCCTACGAGCAGTACTTC. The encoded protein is CASKANSYEQYF.

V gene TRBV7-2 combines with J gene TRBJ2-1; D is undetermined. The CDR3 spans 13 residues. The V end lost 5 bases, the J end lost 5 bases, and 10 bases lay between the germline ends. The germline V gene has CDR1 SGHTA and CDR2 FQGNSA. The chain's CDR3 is CASSAGLHNEQFF. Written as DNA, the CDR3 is TGTGCCAGCAGCGCCGGATTACACAATGAGCAGTTCTTC.